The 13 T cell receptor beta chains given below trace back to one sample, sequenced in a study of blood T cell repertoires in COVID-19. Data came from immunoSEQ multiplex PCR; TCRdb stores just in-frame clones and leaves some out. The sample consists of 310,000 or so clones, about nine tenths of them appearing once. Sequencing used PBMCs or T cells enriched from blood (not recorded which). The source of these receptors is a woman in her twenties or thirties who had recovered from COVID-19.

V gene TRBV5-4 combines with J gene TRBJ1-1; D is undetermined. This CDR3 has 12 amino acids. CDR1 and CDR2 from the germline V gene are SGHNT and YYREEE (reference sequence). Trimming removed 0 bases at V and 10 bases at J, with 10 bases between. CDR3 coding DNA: TGTGCCAGCAGCTTGGGAAGAGAGGTAGCTTTCTTT. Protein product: CASSLGREVAFF.

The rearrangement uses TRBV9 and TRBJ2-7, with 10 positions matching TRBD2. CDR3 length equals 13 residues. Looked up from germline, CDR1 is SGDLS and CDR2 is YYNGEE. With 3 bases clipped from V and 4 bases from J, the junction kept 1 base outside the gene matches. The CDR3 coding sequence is TGTGCCAGCAGCGGTAGCGGGAGGTACGAGCAGTACTTC. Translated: CASSGSGRYEQYF. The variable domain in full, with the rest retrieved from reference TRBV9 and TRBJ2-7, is DSGVTQTPKHLITATGQRVTLRCSPRSGDLSVYWYQQSLDQGLQFLIQYYNGEERAKGNILERFSAQQFPDLHSELNLSSLELGDSALYFCASSGSGRYEQYFGPGTRLTVT.

The CDR3 nucleotides read TGTGCTAGTGGTTTGGCCAATACGCAGTATTTT. It is translated as CASGLANTQYF. The chain couples TRBV12-5 to TRBJ2-3, with D hard to call. V was clipped by 1 base and J by 7 bases, with 3 bases between them. The CDR3 length is 11 residues. The V gene's germline CDR1 is LGHNT and CDR2 FRNRAP.

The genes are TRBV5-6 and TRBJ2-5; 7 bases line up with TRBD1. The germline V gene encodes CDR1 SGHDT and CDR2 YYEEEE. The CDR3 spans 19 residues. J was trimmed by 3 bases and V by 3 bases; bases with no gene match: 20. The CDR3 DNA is TGTGCCAGCAGCTCGACAGGGTTTGGGGAGATGATACCTAAAGAGACCCAGTACTTC. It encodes CASSSTGFGEMIPKETQYF.

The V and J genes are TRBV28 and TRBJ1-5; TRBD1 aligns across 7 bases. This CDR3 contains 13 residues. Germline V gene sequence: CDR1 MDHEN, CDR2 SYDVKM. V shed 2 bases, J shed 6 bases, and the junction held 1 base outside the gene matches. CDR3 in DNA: TGTGCCAGCAGTTTAACAGGGGCTCAGCCCCAGCATTTT. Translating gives CASSLTGAQPQHF.

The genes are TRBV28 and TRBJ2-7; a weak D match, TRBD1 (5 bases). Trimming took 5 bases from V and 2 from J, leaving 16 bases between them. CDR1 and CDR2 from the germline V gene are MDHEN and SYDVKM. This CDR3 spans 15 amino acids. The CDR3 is CASSPTGYEAYEQYF. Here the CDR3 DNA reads TGTGCCAGCAGTCCCACAGGTTACGAAGCCTACGAGCAGTACTTC.

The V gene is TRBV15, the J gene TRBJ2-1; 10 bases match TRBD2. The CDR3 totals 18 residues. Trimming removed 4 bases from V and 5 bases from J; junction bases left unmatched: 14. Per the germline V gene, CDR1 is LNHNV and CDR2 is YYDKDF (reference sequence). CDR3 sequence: CATSNHKLAGFMNNEQFF. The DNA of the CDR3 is TGTGCCACCAGCAACCATAAACTAGCGGGATTTATGAACAATGAGCAGTTCTTC.

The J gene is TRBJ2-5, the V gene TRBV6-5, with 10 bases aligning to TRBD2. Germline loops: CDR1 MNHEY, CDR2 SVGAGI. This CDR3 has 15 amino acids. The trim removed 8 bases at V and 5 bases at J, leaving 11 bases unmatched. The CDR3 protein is CASGIPSGRRETQYF. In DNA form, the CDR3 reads TGTGCCAGCGGGATACCTAGCGGGAGAAGGGAGACCCAGTACTTC.

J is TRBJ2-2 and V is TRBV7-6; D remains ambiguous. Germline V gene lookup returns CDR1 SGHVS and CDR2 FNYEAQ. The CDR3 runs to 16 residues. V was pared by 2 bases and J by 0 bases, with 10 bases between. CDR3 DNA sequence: TGTGCCAGCAGCTTAAAAGGCGGTGCGAACACCGGGGAGCTGTTTTTT. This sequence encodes CASSLKGGANTGELFF.

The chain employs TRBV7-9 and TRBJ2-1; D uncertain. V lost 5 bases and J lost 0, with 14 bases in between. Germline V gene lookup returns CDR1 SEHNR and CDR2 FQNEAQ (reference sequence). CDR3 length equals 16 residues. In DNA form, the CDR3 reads TGTGCCAGCAGCCTACGAAGCGCGACCTCCTACAATGAGCAGTTCTTC. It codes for CASSLRSATSYNEQFF.

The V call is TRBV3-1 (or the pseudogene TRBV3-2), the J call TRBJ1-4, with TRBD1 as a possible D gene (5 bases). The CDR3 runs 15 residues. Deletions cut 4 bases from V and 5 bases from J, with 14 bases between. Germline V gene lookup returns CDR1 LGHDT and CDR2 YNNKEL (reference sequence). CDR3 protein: CASSRARGSNEKLFF. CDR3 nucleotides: TGTGCCAGCAGCCGCGCTAGGGGTTCGAATGAAAAACTGTTTTTT.

This chain's CDR3 is CASSLVTNPGDGYTF. As DNA, the CDR3 is TGTGCCAGCAGCTTAGTGACCAACCCAGGGGATGGCTACACCTTC. V and J are TRBV7-9 and TRBJ1-2, with a weak D call TRBD1 (6 bases). Trimming left V 1 base short and J 6 bases short, with 15 bases between. Germline CDR1 and CDR2: SEHNR and FQNEAQ (reference sequence). The CDR3 has 15 residues.

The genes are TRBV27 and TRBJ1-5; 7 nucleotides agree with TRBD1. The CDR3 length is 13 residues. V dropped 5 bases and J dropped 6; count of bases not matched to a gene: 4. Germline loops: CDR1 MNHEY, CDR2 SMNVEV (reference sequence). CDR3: CASSPQGVQPQHF. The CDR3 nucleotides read TGTGCCAGCAGTCCGCAGGGGGTTCAGCCCCAGCATTTT.